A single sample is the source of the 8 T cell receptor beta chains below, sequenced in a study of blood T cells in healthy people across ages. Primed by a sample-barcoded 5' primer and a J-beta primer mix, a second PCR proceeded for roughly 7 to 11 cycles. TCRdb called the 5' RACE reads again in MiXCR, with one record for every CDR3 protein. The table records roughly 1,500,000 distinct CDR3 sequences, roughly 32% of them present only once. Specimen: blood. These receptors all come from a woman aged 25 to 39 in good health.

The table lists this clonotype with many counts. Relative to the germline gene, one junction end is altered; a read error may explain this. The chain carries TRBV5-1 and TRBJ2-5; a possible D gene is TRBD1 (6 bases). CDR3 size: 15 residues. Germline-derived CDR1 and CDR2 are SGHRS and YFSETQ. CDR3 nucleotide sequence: TGCGCCAGCACCTTGGGGGCCCAAGACGGGGAGACCCAGTACTTC. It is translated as CASTLGAQDGETQYF.

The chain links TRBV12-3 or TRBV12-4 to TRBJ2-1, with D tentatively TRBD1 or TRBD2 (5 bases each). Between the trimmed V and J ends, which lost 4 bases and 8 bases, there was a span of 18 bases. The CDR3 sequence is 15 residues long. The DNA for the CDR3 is TGTGCCAGCAGTTCACTAGTGGACATTCCTGATGAGCAGTTCTTC. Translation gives CASSSLVDIPDEQFF.

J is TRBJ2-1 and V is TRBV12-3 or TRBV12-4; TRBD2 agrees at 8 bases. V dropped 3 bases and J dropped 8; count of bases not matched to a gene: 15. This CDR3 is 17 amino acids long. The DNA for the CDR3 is TGTGCCAGCAGTTTTTCTGCGGGGGGAATTATTACACATGAGCAGTTCTTC. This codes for CASSFSAGGIITHEQFF.

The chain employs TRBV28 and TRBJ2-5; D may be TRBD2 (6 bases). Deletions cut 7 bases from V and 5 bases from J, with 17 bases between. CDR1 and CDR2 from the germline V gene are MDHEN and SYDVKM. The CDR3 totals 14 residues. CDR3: CASTPRLRGETQYF. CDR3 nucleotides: TGTGCCAGCACTCCCCGTCTTCGGGGGGAGACCCAGTACTTC. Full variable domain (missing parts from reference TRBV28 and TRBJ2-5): DVKVTQSSRYLVKRTGEKVFLECVQDMDHENMFWYRQDPGLGLRLIYFSYDVKMKEKGDIPEGYSVSREKKERFSLILESASTNQTSMYLCASTPRLRGETQYFGPGTRLLVL.

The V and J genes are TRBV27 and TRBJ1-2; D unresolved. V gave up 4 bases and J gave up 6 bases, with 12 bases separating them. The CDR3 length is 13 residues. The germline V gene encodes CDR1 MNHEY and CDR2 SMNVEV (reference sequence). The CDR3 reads CASSSWGSHGYTF. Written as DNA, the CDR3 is TGTGCCAGCAGTTCTTGGGGTAGTCATGGCTACACCTTC.

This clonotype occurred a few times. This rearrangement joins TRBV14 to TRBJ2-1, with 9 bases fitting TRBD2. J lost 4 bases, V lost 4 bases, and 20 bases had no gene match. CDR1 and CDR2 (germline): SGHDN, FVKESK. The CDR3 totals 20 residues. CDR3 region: CASSPGLLAGGPTGYNEQFF. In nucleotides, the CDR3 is TGTGCCAGCAGCCCGGGCCTCCTTGCGGGGGGGCCTACAGGGTACAATGAGCAGTTCTTC.

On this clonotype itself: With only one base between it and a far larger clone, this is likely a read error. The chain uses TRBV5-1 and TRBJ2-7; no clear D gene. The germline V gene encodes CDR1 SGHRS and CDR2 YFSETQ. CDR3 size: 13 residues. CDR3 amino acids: CASSLAEAYKQYF. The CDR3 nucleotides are TGCGCCAGCAGCTTGGCAGAGGCCTACAAGCAGTACTTC.

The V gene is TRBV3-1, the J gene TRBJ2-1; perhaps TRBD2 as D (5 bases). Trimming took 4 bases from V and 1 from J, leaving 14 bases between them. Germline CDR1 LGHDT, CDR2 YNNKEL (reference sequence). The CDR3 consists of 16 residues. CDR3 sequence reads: CASSRAGIDSYNEQFF. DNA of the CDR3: TGTGCCAGCAGCCGCGCGGGTATCGATTCCTACAATGAGCAGTTCTTC.